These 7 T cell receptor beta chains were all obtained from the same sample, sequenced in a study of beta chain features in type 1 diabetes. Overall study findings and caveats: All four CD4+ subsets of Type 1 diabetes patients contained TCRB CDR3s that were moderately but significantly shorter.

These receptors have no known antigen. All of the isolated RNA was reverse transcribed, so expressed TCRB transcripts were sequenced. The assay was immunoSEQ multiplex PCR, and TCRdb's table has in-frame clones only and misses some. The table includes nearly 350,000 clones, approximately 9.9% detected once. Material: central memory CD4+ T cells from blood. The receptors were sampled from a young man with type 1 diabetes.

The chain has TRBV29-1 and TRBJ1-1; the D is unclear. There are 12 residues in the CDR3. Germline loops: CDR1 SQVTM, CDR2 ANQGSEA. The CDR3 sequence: CSARQLNTEAFF. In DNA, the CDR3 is TGCAGTGCAAGGCAGCTGAACACTGAAGCTTTCTTT.

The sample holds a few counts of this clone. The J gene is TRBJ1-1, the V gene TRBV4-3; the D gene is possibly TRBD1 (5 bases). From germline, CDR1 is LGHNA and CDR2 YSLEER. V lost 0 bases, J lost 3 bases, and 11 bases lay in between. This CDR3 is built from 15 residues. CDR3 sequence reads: CASSQDGAAYTEAFF. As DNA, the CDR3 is TGCGCCAGCAGCCAAGATGGGGCAGCCTACACTGAAGCTTTCTTT.

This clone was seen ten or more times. The CDR3 spells CASSQVRGSYEQYF. As DNA, the CDR3 is TGTGCCAGCAGCCAAGTGAGGGGTAGCTACGAGCAGTACTTC. The V call is TRBV14, the J call TRBJ2-7; D assignment may be TRBD1 or TRBD2 (5 bases each). The CDR3 totals 14 residues. The V end lost 1 base, the J end lost 3 bases, and 10 bases lay between the germline ends. Germline V CDR1 and CDR2: SGHDN, FVKESK.

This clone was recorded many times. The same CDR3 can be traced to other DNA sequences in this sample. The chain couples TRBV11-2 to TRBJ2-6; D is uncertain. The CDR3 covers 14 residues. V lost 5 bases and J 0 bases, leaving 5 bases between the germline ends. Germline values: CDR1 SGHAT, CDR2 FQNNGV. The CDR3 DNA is TGTGCCAGCAGCCAAACCTCTGGGGCCAACGTCCTGACTTTC. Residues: CASSQTSGANVLTF.

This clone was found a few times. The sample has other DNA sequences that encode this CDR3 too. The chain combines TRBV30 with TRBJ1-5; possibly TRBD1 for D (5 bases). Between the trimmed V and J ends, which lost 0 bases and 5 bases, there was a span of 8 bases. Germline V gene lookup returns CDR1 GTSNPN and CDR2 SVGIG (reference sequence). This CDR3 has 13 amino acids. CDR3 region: CAWSVQGDQPQHF. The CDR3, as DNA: TGTGCCTGGAGTGTACAAGGGGATCAGCCCCAGCATTTT.

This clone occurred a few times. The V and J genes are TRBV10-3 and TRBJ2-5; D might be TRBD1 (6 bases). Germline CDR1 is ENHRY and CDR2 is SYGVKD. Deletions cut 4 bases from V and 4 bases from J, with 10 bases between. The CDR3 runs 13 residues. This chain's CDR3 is CAISAGEVETQYF. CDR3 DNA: TGTGCCATCAGTGCAGGGGAAGTAGAGACCCAGTACTTC.

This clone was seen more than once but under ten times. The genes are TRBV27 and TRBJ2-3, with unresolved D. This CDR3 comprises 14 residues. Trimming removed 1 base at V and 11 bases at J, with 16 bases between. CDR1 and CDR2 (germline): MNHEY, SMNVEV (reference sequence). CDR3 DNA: TGTGCCAGCAGTTTATGGGTCGGAGTAGCAGAGCAGTATTTT. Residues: CASSLWVGVAEQYF.